This T cell receptor beta chain originates from a study of control samples from healthy donors and cancer patients. With 0 bases removed from V and 5 bases from J, the gap between germline ends came to 11 bases. Germline V gene lookup returns CDR1 SGHVS and CDR2 FNYEAQ. This CDR3 has 14 residues. Here immunoSEQ multiplex PCR was the method, and the copy in TCRdb shows in-frame clones only, minus some. The sample has over 100,000 clones, 70% to 90% seen once; the top ten hold around 3%. Sequencing input: blood. This clonotype was sampled from a man aged 50-59 years in good health. The V gene is TRBV7-6, the J gene TRBJ2-7; maybe TRBD1 (5 bases). CDR3 sequence reads: CASSLAGLGHEQYF. The CDR3 coding sequence is TGTGCCAGCAGCTTAGCGGGATTGGGGCACGAGCAGTACTTC. Variable domain in full (rest from reference TRBV7-6 and TRBJ2-7): GAGVSQSPRYKVTKRGQDVALRCDPISGHVSLYWYRQALGQGPEFLTYFNYEAQQDKSGLPNDRFSAERPEGSISTLTIQRTEQRDSAMYRCASSLAGLGHEQYFGPGTRLTVT.